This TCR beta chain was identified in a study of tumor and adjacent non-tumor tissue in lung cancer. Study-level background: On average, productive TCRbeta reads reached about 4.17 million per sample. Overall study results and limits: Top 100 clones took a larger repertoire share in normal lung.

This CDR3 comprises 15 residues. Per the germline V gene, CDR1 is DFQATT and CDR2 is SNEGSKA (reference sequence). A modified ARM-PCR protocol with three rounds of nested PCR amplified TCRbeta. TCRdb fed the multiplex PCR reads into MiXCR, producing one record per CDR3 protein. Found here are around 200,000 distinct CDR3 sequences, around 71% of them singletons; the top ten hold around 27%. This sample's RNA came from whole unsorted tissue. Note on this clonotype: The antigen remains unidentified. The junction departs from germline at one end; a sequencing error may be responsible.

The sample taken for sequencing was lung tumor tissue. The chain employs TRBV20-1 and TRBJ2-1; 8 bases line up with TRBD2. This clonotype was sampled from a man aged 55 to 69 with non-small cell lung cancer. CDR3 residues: CSVRETSGVVNEQFF. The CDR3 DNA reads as TGCAGTGTTAGAGAAACTAGCGGTGTAGTCAATGAGCAGTTCTTC.